This is a list of T cell receptor beta chains from one sample in a study of T cells in Graves' hyperthyroidism and ophthalmopathy. MiXCR, run by TCRdb on the multiplex PCR reads, gives a single entry per CDR3 protein. Of 300,000 to 400,000 distinct CDR3 sequences listed, about 18% are singletons. Sequenced: blood. These receptors originate from a young man with Graves' ophthalmopathy. CDR3s include the opening cysteine and the closing phenylalanine or tryptophan. A D gene is named only where the DNA matches it firmly. The size field is filled for only some rows; it gives once, few, many or a size class.

j_call d_call v_call clone_size cdr3_nt cdr3_aa
TRBJ1-1 - TRBV3-1 many TGTGCCAGCAGCCACAACTCAGGGGCCGCTGAAGCTTTCTTT CASSHNSGAAEAFF
TRBJ1-6 - TRBV6-1 - TGTGCCAGTCACAGGGAAGGGTCACCCCTCCACTTT CASHREGSPLHF
TRBJ1-6 - TRBV24-1 - TGTGCCACCAGTGCATCAGGGGTTGACTCACCCCTCCACTTT CATSASGVDSPLHF
TRBJ2-5 TRBD2 TRBV6-2/TRBV6-3 few TGTGCCAGCAGGGGGGGGGGGGGACAAGAGACCCAGTACTTC CASRGGGGQETQYF
TRBJ2-2 TRBD1 TRBV9 - TGTGCCAGCAGCGCCCTCACAGGGGCGGGTGACACCGGGGAGCTGTTTTTT CASSALTGAGDTGELFF
TRBJ2-7 TRBD1 TRBV11-1 many TGTGCCAGCAGCGGGACAGGGGGTCGAGGCTACGAGCAGTACTTC CASSGTGGRGYEQYF
TRBJ2-7 - TRBV7-2 once TGTGCCAGCAGCGTTGGTGGGGCTCCTTCGCCCTACGAGCAGTACTTC CASSVGGAPSPYEQYF
TRBJ1-1 - TRBV5-1 many TGCGCCAGCAGCACCCGACAAGATTTGAACACTGAAGCTTTCTTT CASSTRQDLNTEAFF
TRBJ1-2 - TRBV14 - TGTGCCAGCGGCAGGGGTTATGGCTACACCTTC CASGRGYGYTF
TRBJ1-5 TRBD1 TRBV19 few TGTGCCAGTAGGGCCCCCGACAGGGGTGGCAATCAGCCCCAGCATTTT CASRAPDRGGNQPQHF
TRBJ1-1 - TRBV18 once TGTGCCAGCTCAAAGGGTTTACTAGAGACTGAAGCTTTCTTT CASSKGLLETEAFF
TRBJ2-3 - TRBV7-9 - TGTGCCAGCAGCTTATATGTGGGAGGCGGAGATACGCAGTATTTT CASSLYVGGGDTQYF
TRBJ1-3 TRBD1 TRBV3-1 few TGTGCCAGCAGCCCTGTACAGGGGGTTGGAAACACCATATATTTT CASSPVQGVGNTIYF
TRBJ2-3 - TRBV5-8 many TGTGCCAGCAGCTTGGACGTGGCGGCAGATACGCAGTATTTT CASSLDVAADTQYF
TRBJ1-5 - TRBV3-1 many TGTGCCAGCAGCCAAGGGGACCAGCCCCAGCATTTT CASSQGDQPQHF
TRBJ1-4 - TRBV7-9 - TGTGCCAGCAGCTTAATAGGGGTTAATGAAAAACTGTTTTTT CASSLIGVNEKLFF
TRBJ2-1 TRBD1 TRBV6-1 - TGTGCCAGCAGCCTCGGGACAGGGAGGGGTGAGCAGTTCTTC CASSLGTGRGEQFF
TRBJ2-7 TRBD1 TRBV7-9 many TGTGCCAGCAGCTTCGACGACAGGGGGAGTTACGAGCAGTACTTC CASSFDDRGSYEQYF
TRBJ2-7 TRBD2 TRBV13 many TGTGCCAGCAACCGGAACGGGGGGGAGCAGTACTTC CASNRNGGEQYF
TRBJ2-7 - TRBV11-2 once TGTGCCAGCAGCTCGGTGGGAGCCCCCTCCTACGAGCAGTACTTC CASSSVGAPSYEQYF
TRBJ2-6 - TRBV15 many TGTGCCACCAGCAGAGGGACAGTTTCTGGGGCCAACGTCCTGACTTTC CATSRGTVSGANVLTF
TRBJ2-3 TRBD2 TRBV7-9 - TGTGCCAGCAGCTTATGGGGGGGTGCCGATACGCAGTATTTT CASSLWGGADTQYF